What follows are 31 T cell receptor beta chains derived from one specimen sequenced in a study of T cell responses to AZD1222 COVID-19 vaccine. Data came from immunoSEQ multiplex PCR; TCRdb stores just in-frame clones and leaves some out. The data show about 94,000 clones, 88% seen once. The sample here was peripheral blood, taken 28 days after the second AZD1222 dose. The origin of the receptors is an adult who received the AZD1222 COVID-19 vaccine.

This clone was seen once. V gene TRBV7-6 combines with J gene TRBJ1-6, with 9 nucleotides matching TRBD1. CDR1 SGHVS and CDR2 FNYEAQ come from the germline V gene. Germline trimming cut 3 bases from V and 9 bases from J; bases unmatched to any gene: 9. The CDR3 spans 16 residues. CDR3 region: CASSLRSGQGFSPLHF. The CDR3 DNA is TGTGCCAGCAGCTTGAGGTCGGGACAGGGATTTTCACCCCTCCACTTT.

The chain links TRBV5-1 to TRBJ1-4, with D possibly being TRBD1 (5 bases). V was shortened by 0 bases and J by 3 bases, with 9 bases between the two germline ends. The CDR3 extends over 15 amino acids. Germline loops: CDR1 SGHRS, CDR2 YFSETQ. The CDR3 protein is CASSLGGAANEKLFF. CDR3 in DNA: TGCGCCAGCAGCTTGGGGGGCGCGGCTAATGAAAAACTGTTTTTT. Complete variable domain (other parts from reference TRBV5-1 and TRBJ1-4): KAGVTQTPRYLIKTRGQQVTLSCSPISGHRSVSWYQQTPGQGLQFLFEYFSETQRNKGNFPGRFSGRQFSNSRSEMNVSTLELGDSALYLCASSLGGAANEKLFFGSGTQLSVL.

This clone was seen a few times. The rearrangement joins TRBV11-3 to TRBJ1-1, with D possibly being TRBD1 (5 bases). The CDR3 sequence is 15 residues long. Germline V gene lookup returns CDR1 SGHNT and CDR2 YENEEA. Trimming took 5 bases from V and 1 from J, leaving 14 bases between them. This CDR3 reads CASSAFGAWNTEAFF. In DNA form, the CDR3 reads TGTGCCAGCAGCGCGTTCGGGGCCTGGAACACTGAAGCTTTCTTT.

The chain employs TRBV5-1 and TRBJ1-1; D remains unclear. This CDR3 is built from 14 residues. Trimming cost V 3 bases and J 1 base, with 10 bases left between them. Per germline, CDR1 SGHRS and CDR2 YFSETQ. This CDR3 is CASSSDPSNTEAFF. The CDR3 DNA follows: TGCGCCAGCAGCTCTGACCCTTCGAACACTGAAGCTTTCTTT.

V gene TRBV9 combines with J gene TRBJ1-6; D gene uncertain. The V gene lost 0 bases and the J gene lost 1 base, with 8 bases spanning the gap. The CDR3 length is 16 residues. Germline CDR1 SGDLS, CDR2 YYNGEE. The CDR3 region is CASSVDPGSYNSPLHF. DNA for the CDR3: TGTGCCAGCAGCGTAGATCCCGGATCCTATAATTCACCCCTCCACTTT.

The chain has TRBV7-2 and TRBJ1-2, with TRBD1 matching over 12 bases. The V and J ends lost 3 bases and 8 bases, in that order; junction bases with no gene match: 7. The CDR3 runs to 15 residues. Per the germline V gene, CDR1 is SGHTA and CDR2 is FQGNSA. The CDR3 region is CASSLAGQGARGYTF. The CDR3 DNA follows: TGTGCCAGCAGCTTGGCGGGACAGGGGGCGCGGGGCTACACCTTC. The whole variable domain, remainder taken from reference TRBV7-2 and TRBJ1-2, is GAGVSQSPSNKVTEKGKDVELRCDPISGHTALYWYRQSLGQGLEFLIYFQGNSAPDKSGLPSDRFSAERTGGSVSTLTIQRTQQEDSAVYLCASSLAGQGARGYTFGSGTRLTVV.

This chain joins TRBV29-1 and TRBJ1-4; 10 bases are shared with TRBD1. CDR3 length equals 13 residues. Germline V gene data show CDR1 as SQVTM and CDR2 as ANQGSEA. The V segment lost 7 bases and the J segment 6 bases; nucleotides outside the gene matches: 5. This CDR3 is CSARDRGYEKLFF. The CDR3 DNA reads as TGCAGCGCTCGGGACAGGGGTTATGAAAAACTGTTTTTT.

The chain couples TRBV5-1 to TRBJ2-1, with 7 bases fitting TRBD2. CDR3 length equals 16 residues. The V segment lost 5 bases and the J segment 10 bases; nucleotides outside the gene matches: 18. Germline lookup yields CDR1 SGHRS and CDR2 YFSETQ. The CDR3 DNA is TGCGCCAGCAGAACCCCCGGTGCGGGAGCAGCGGGGGAGCAGTTCTTC. Translation: CASRTPGAGAAGEQFF.

The chain carries TRBV7-6 and TRBJ2-5; no firm D call. The CDR3 runs to 14 residues. Between the trimmed V and J ends, which lost 3 bases and 2 bases, there was a span of 10 bases. Germline V gene data show CDR1 as SGHVS and CDR2 as FNYEAQ. The CDR3 DNA reads TGTGCCAGCAGCTTTACTACAATACAAGAGACCCAGTACTTC. Translated: CASSFTTIQETQYF. Complete variable domain (other parts from reference TRBV7-6 and TRBJ2-5): GAGVSQSPRYKVTKRGQDVALRCDPISGHVSLYWYRQALGQGPEFLTYFNYEAQQDKSGLPNDRFSAERPEGSISTLTIQRTEQRDSAMYRCASSFTTIQETQYFGPGTRLLVL.

V and J are TRBV4-2 and TRBJ1-1, with no clear D. The CDR3 runs 13 residues. Germline assignment: CDR1 LGHNA and CDR2 YNFKEQ. The V end was cut by 3 bases, the J end by 10 bases, with 15 bases between. CDR3 loop: CASSHESWAGAFF. CDR3 sequence (DNA): TGTGCCAGCAGCCATGAATCTTGGGCAGGAGCTTTCTTT.

The rearrangement joins TRBV28 to TRBJ2-1; D is unclear. CDR3 length equals 11 residues. V gave up 7 bases and J gave up 5 bases, with 6 bases separating them. Germline CDR1 and CDR2: MDHEN and SYDVKM. This CDR3 reads CASKTDNEQFF. The DNA for the CDR3 is TGTGCCAGCAAGACCGACAATGAGCAGTTCTTC.

This clone was counted only a few times. The chain has TRBV21-1 and TRBJ2-7; TRBD2, the table's D call, was not compared with the DNA. TRBV21-1 has pseudogene status. The CDR3 extends over 16 amino acids. In DNA, the CDR3 is TGTCCCCCCCCTGGGCTACTAGCGGATCCCTCCTACGAGCAGTACTTC. It translates to CPPPGLLADPSYEQYF.

The chain couples TRBV11-3 to TRBJ2-1, with D perhaps matching TRBD1 or TRBD2 (6 bases each). Germline lookup yields CDR1 SGHNT and CDR2 YENEEA. Trimming took off 4 bases at V and 0 bases at J, with 13 bases between the two ends. The CDR3 has 16 residues. This CDR3 is CASSSGAPASYNEQFF. CDR3 DNA sequence: TGTGCCAGCAGCTCGGGGGCCCCGGCCTCCTACAATGAGCAGTTCTTC.

The rearrangement joins TRBV5-4 to TRBJ2-7; a weak D match, TRBD2 (5 bases). This CDR3 is built from 14 residues. CDR1 and CDR2 from the germline V gene are SGHNT and YYREEE (reference sequence). V dropped 2 bases and J dropped 3 bases, with 12 bases sitting between them. The CDR3: CASSFEGIHYEQYF. Here the CDR3 DNA reads TGTGCCAGCAGCTTCGAGGGCATCCACTACGAGCAGTACTTC. Supplemented by reference TRBV5-4 and TRBJ2-7, the full variable domain reads ETGVTQSPTHLIKTRGQQVTLRCSSQSGHNTVSWYQQALGQGPQFIFQYYREEENGRGNFPPRFSGLQFPNYSSELNVNALELDDSALYLCASSFEGIHYEQYFGPGTRLTVT.

The gene calls are TRBV21-1 and TRBJ1-2; no DNA check was done on the table's D call, TRBD1. TRBV21-1 is reported as a pseudogene. CDR3 length: 13 amino acids. CDR3 residues: CASRVKGGRGYTF. CDR3 nucleotide sequence: TGTGCCAGCAGAGTGAAAGGGGGTAGGGGCTACACCTTC.

This chain uses TRBV5-8 with TRBJ2-5; D gene ambiguous. The germline V gene encodes CDR1 SGHTS and CDR2 YDEGEE. Trimming left V 4 bases short and J 5 bases short, with 9 bases between. This CDR3 is 12 amino acids long. CDR3 sequence reads: CASSPLGETQYF. The CDR3, as DNA: TGTGCCAGCAGCCCCCTTGGGGAGACCCAGTACTTC.

V usage is TRBV28 and J usage is TRBJ1-3, with 8 bases lining up with TRBD1. Germline V gene data show CDR1 as MDHEN and CDR2 as SYDVKM. Trimming took 2 bases from V and 2 from J; bases not matched to a gene: 2. The length of the CDR3 is 15 residues. In nucleotides, the CDR3 is TGTGCCAGCAGTTTAATGACAGGGGCTGGAAACACCATATATTTT. As protein: CASSLMTGAGNTIYF.

The chain uses TRBV6-4 and TRBJ1-1; D possibly corresponds to TRBD1 (5 bases). There are 13 residues in the CDR3. V was shortened by 3 bases and J by 2 bases, with 7 bases between the two germline ends. Germline CDR1 reads MRHNA; CDR2 reads SNTAGT. CDR3 protein: CASSEGRNTEAFF. The CDR3 bases are TGTGCCAGCAGTGAGGGGCGTAACACTGAAGCTTTCTTT.

The chain carries TRBV7-8 and TRBJ2-7; tentatively, D is TRBD1 (6 bases). The CDR3 is 19 amino acids. Germline loops: CDR1 SGHVS, CDR2 FQNEAQ. V was trimmed by 2 bases and J by 2 bases, leaving 25 bases between them. The CDR3 coding sequence is TGTGCCAGCAGCTTAACCCTGAGTATTAGTCGGGACACTACCTACGAGCAGTACTTC. Amino acid sequence: CASSLTLSISRDTTYEQYF.

The chain combines TRBV6-5 with TRBJ2-5; 7 bases are a match to TRBD1. V lost 2 bases, J lost 3 bases, and 3 bases stayed unmatched. Per the germline V gene, CDR1 is MNHEY and CDR2 is SVGAGI. The CDR3 runs to 14 residues. CDR3 nucleotides: TGTGCCAGCAGTTACGACAGGGCTAAAGAGACCCAGTACTTC. Amino acids: CASSYDRAKETQYF.

This clone has just a few counts. This chain uses TRBV7-2 with TRBJ1-5, with TRBD1 as a possible D gene (5 bases). CDR1 is SGHTA, CDR2 FQGNSA, per germline. The CDR3 loop spans 15 amino acids. V dropped 5 bases and J dropped 1 base, with 12 bases sitting between them. In DNA form, the CDR3 reads TGTGCCAGCAGCAGGGCAGGGAGAAGCAATCAGCCCCAGCATTTT. Protein product: CASSRAGRSNQPQHF.

Only a few counts were recorded for this clone. This sequence joins TRBV12-3 or TRBV12-4 and TRBJ2-5; D is unresolved. V shed 6 bases and J shed 4 bases, with 12 bases lying between them. The CDR3 has 13 amino acids. The CDR3 loop is CASSYTSSETQYF. The CDR3 DNA reads TGTGCCAGCAGCTATACCAGCTCAGAGACCCAGTACTTC.

The J gene is TRBJ2-3, the V gene TRBV28; perhaps D is TRBD1 or TRBD2 (6 bases each). Germline values: CDR1 MDHEN, CDR2 SYDVKM. The CDR3 totals 14 residues. Trimming stripped 7 bases from V and 2 bases from J, with 13 bases between. The CDR3 protein is CASIGGPVTDTQYF. CDR3 DNA sequence: TGTGCCAGCATCGGGGGCCCGGTCACAGATACGCAGTATTTT.

This chain uses TRBV5-8 with TRBJ2-2, with D perhaps TRBD1 (5 bases). Trimming pared 0 bases from V and 5 bases from J, leaving 11 bases between. The CDR3 runs to 15 residues. Germline CDR1 SGHTS, CDR2 YDEGEE. DNA of the CDR3: TGTGCCAGCAGCTTGGGGGGCTTAAAGACCGGGGAGCTGTTTTTT. Protein product: CASSLGGLKTGELFF.

This sequence joins TRBV7-2 and TRBJ1-1; 7 bases agree with TRBD1. The CDR3 covers 15 residues. V shed 5 bases and J 0 bases; nucleotides not matched to a gene: 6. Germline CDR1 SGHTA, CDR2 FQGNSA. CDR3 protein: CASSPGGQLNTEAFF. CDR3 sequence (DNA): TGTGCCAGCAGCCCGGGGGGACAGTTGAACACTGAAGCTTTCTTT.

The chain links TRBV7-6 to TRBJ1-2; D gene unclear. The length of the CDR3 is 16 residues. CDR1 is SGHVS and CDR2 is FNYEAQ in the germline V gene. V was pared by 1 base and J by 7 bases, with 19 bases between. Here the CDR3 reads CASSLGPGGESGGYTF. The DNA of the CDR3 is TGTGCCAGCAGCTTAGGCCCAGGCGGGGAATCGGGTGGCTACACCTTC.

The chain carries TRBV5-4 and TRBJ2-2; 7 bases align to TRBD1. There are 16 residues in the CDR3. V lost 0 bases, J lost 0 bases, and 2 bases stayed unmatched. Germline V gene data show CDR1 as SGHNT and CDR2 as YYREEE (reference sequence). CDR3 nucleotide sequence: TGTGCCAGCAGCTTGGAAGGGGGCCCGAACACCGGGGAGCTGTTTTTT. Its protein is CASSLEGGPNTGELFF. Full variable domain (missing parts from reference TRBV5-4 and TRBJ2-2): ETGVTQSPTHLIKTRGQQVTLRCSSQSGHNTVSWYQQALGQGPQFIFQYYREEENGRGNFPPRFSGLQFPNYSSELNVNALELDDSALYLCASSLEGGPNTGELFFGEGSRLTVL.

This clone turned up a few times. This chain joins TRBV6-5 and TRBJ2-1; D gene unclear. The CDR3 contains 14 residues. The V end lost 2 bases, the J end lost 6 bases, and 11 bases lay between the germline ends. Germline values: CDR1 MNHEY, CDR2 SVGAGI. The CDR3 region is CASSYAFSVNEQFF. The CDR3 nucleotides are TGTGCCAGCAGTTACGCTTTTTCGGTCAATGAGCAGTTCTTC.

V is TRBV7-2 and J is TRBJ2-7, with D unclear. The length of the CDR3 is 12 residues. The germline V gene has CDR1 SGHTA and CDR2 FQGNSA. The V end lost 1 base, the J end lost 4 bases, and 5 bases lay between the germline ends. This CDR3 reads CASSLVSYEQYF. The CDR3 nucleotides are TGTGCCAGCAGCTTAGTCAGTTACGAGCAGTACTTC.

The genes are TRBV5-4 and TRBJ1-3, with D tentatively TRBD1 (5 bases). Looked up from germline, CDR1 is SGHNT and CDR2 is YYREEE (reference sequence). The CDR3 has 19 residues. Trimming stripped 0 bases from V and 2 bases from J, with 21 bases between. CDR3 in DNA: TGTGCCAGCAGCTTGGGGTCAGGGCGGTCAGAATCGACTGGAAACACCATATATTTT. It yields the protein CASSLGSGRSESTGNTIYF.

This chain's CDR3 is CAWRGRGGTEAFF. CDR3 DNA: TGTGCCTGGAGAGGCAGGGGAGGAACTGAAGCTTTCTTT. The V gene is TRBV30, the J gene TRBJ1-1, with D possibly being TRBD1 (6 bases). Trimming left V 3 bases short and J 5 bases short, with 13 bases between. The CDR3 loop spans 13 amino acids. CDR1 is GTSNPN and CDR2 is SVGIG in the germline V gene (reference sequence).